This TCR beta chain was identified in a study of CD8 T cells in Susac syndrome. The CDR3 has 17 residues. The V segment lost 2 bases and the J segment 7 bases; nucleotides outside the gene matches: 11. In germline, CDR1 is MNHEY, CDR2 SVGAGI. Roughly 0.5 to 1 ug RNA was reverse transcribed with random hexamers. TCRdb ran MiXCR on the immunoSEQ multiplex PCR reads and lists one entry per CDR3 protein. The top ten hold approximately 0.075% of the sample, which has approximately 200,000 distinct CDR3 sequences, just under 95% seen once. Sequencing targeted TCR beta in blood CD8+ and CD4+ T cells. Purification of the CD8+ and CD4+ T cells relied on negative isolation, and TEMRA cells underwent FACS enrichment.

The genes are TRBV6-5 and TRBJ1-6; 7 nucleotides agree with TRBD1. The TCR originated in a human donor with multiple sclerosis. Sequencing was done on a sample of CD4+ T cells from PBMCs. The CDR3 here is CASSYTGQPGVNSPLHF. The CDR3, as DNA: TGTGCCAGCAGTTACACGGGACAGCCTGGAGTAAATTCACCCCTCCACTTT.